This T cell receptor beta chain was sequenced during a study of shared clonotypes between healthy human individuals. Study-wide results and caveats: Sharing across four donors was highest in naive CD4 (around 5%) and lowest in memory CD8 (around 0.4%). Only a few donors were included, so the genetic and exposure-history diversity represented was limited. Larger estimated richness was generally recorded for naive subsets relative to memory subsets.

Looked up from germline, CDR1 is SGDLS and CDR2 is YYNGEE. The CDR3 runs 16 residues. V gave up 3 bases and J gave up 5 bases, with 20 bases separating them. Naive CD4+ cells were CD45RA-selected; the remaining cells were memory. A remark on this clone: Its matching antigen is unknown.

Using immunoSEQ multiplex PCR, the repertoire was profiled, and TCRdb retains in-frame clones only, with some absent. Of around 510,000 clones in the sample, roughly 95% are singletons; the top ten hold about 0.067%. This receptor was obtained from a woman under 40 in good health. Specimen: naive CD4+ T cells sorted from blood. Documented subset: CD45RA+ positively selected. The chain joins TRBV9 to TRBJ1-1, with a tentative D call TRBD1 (5 bases). CDR3 residues: CASSGPRLGEDTEAFF. For the CDR3, the DNA is TGTGCCAGCAGCGGCCCTAGGTTGGGGGAGGATACTGAAGCTTTCTTT. The whole variable domain, filled in from reference TRBV9 and TRBJ1-1, reads DSGVTQTPKHLITATGQRVTLRCSPRSGDLSVYWYQQSLDQGLQFLIQYYNGEERAKGNILERFSAQQFPDLHSELNLSSLELGDSALYFCASSGPRLGEDTEAFFGQGTRLTVV.